What follows is one T cell receptor beta chain and its context. Its matching antigen is unknown. The PCR was carried out with 60 Vbeta primers and 13 Jbeta primers. Only in-frame clones appear in the TCRdb table, and some are missing; sequencing was by immunoSEQ multiplex PCR. The profile shows 150,000 to 200,000 clones, roughly 80% of them singletons. The sample belongs to a study of cytomegalovirus exposure and HLA in healthy donors. For the study at large: Out of approximately 170 million T cells, an earlier analysis found some 120 million unique TCR beta sequences in total. Study results and caveats: The study labeled 170 or so TCR beta chains cytomegalovirus-associated. As a later analysis showed, several of the most significant clusters appeared to be linked to common viral pathogens.

The sequence was collected from a man aged 18 to 29 in good health and CMV-seronegative. The specimen was PBMCs.

CDR3 in amino acids: CAISEGRGYSNQPQHF. The CDR3 DNA is TGTGCCATCAGTGAGGGTCGGGGGTATAGCAATCAGCCCCAGCATTTT. The rearrangement joins TRBV10-3 to TRBJ1-5, with a possible D match to TRBD1 (5 bases). Between the trimmed V and J ends, which lost 2 bases and 0 bases, there was a span of 11 bases. The CDR3 totals 16 residues. Germline-derived CDR1 and CDR2 are ENHRY and SYGVKD.